This TCR beta chain came from a study of blood T cell repertoires in COVID-19. Background on the study: Donors in the United States, Italy and Spain gave samples during acute or convalescent COVID-19.

Measured with immunoSEQ multiplex PCR; TCRdb has only the in-frame clones, and not every one. The sample has 300,000 or so clones, approximately 90% seen once. The CDR3 loop spans 13 amino acids. Per germline, CDR1 PRHDT and CDR2 FYEKMQ (reference sequence). Trimming at V came to 4 bases and at J to 6 bases, leaving 2 bases not matched to a gene. The sequence derives from a woman under 30 who had recovered from COVID-19. The chain couples TRBV13 to TRBJ1-5, with 8 positions matching TRBD1. The material sequenced was PBMCs or T cells enriched from blood (not recorded which). The DNA of the CDR3 is TGTGCCAGCAGCTCAGGGGGCAGTCAGCCCCAGCATTTT. Encoded protein: CASSSGGSQPQHF.